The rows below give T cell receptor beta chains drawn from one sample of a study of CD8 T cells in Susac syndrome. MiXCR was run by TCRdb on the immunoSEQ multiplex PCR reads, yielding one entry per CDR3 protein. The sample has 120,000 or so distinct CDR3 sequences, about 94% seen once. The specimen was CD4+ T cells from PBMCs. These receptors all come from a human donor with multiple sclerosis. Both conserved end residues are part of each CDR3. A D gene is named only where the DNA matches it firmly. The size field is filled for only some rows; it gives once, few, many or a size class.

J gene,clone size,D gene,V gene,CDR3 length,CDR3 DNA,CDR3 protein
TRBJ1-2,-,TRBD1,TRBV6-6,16,TGTGCCAGCAGTGCCCGGGACAGGGGGCATCCCTATGGCTACACCTTC,CASSARDRGHPYGYTF
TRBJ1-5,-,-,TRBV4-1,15,TGCGCCAGCAGCTCCCTGGGCGGCGAGGGGCAGCCCCAGCATTTT,CASSSLGGEGQPQHF
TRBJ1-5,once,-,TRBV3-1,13,TGTGCCAGCAGCCCATACTCAAGTCAGCCCCAGCATTTT,CASSPYSSQPQHF
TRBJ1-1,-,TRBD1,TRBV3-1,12,TGTGCCAGCAGCCAGCTGACAGGGGAAGCTTTCTTT,CASSQLTGEAFF
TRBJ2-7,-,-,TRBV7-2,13,TGTGCCAGCAGCTCGAGCCCAGGATACGAGCAGTACTTC,CASSSSPGYEQYF
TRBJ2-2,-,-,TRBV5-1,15,TGCGCCAGCAGCTTGGTGGGGGCTTACACCGGGGAGCTGTTTTTT,CASSLVGAYTGELFF
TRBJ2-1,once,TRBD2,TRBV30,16,TGTGCCTGGAGGCCGACTACTAGCGGGAGGGGAAGTGAGCAGTTCTTC,CAWRPTTSGRGSEQFF
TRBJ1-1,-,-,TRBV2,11,TGTGCCAGCGGTTCGAACACTGAAGCTTTCTTT,CASGSNTEAFF
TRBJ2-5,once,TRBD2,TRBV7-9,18,TGTGCCAGCAGCTCGAGATTTAGCGGGGGGGCCCTGGAAGAGACCCAGTACTTC,CASSSRFSGGALEETQYF
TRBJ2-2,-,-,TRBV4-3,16,TGCGCCAGCAGCTACAACCCCCGTACGGCAACCGGGGAGCTGTTTTTT,CASSYNPRTATGELFF
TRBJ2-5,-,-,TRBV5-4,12,TGTGCCAGCAGCTCCCGGTGGGAGACCCAGTACTTC,CASSSRWETQYF
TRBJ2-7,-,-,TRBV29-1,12,TGCAGCGGACGAGGGGGATCCTACGAGCAGTACTTC,CSGRGGSYEQYF
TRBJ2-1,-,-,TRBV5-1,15,TGCGCCAGCAGCTTGGTCGGTGGGGATGGCGGTGAGCAGTTCTTC,CASSLVGGDGGEQFF
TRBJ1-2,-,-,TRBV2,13,TGTGCCAGAGCAGGGCAGGCTAACTATGGCTACACCTTC,CARAGQANYGYTF
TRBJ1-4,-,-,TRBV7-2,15,TGTGCCAGCAGCTTAGCGGGGGGGGCAAATGAAAAACTGTTTTTT,CASSLAGGANEKLFF
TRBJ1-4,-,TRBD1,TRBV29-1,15,TGCAGCGCCGTCAATCCGGGACAGGGGTATGAAAAACTGTTTTTT,CSAVNPGQGYEKLFF
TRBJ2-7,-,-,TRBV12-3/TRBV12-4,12,TGTGCCAGCAGTGGCGGGATTCACGAGCAGTACTTC,CASSGGIHEQYF
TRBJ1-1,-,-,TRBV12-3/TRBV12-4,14,TGTGCCAGCAGCAGACAGATCATGAACACTGAAGCTTTCTTT,CASSRQIMNTEAFF
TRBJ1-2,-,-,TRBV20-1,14,TGCAGTGCTAGAGATTCGGGCCGCAACTATGGCTACACCTTC,CSARDSGRNYGYTF
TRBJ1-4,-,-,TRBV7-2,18,TGTGCCAGCAGCCTTCGGTCCACACTAGGTGTGACTAATGAAAAACTGTTTTTT,CASSLRSTLGVTNEKLFF
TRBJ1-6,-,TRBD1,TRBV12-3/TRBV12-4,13,TGTGCCACGGGACAGACCTTTGATTCACCCCTCCACTTT,CATGQTFDSPLHF
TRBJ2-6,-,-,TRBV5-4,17,TGTGCCAGCAGCTTGGCAGGGTTGTTTTTTGGGGCCAACGTCCTGACTTTC,CASSLAGLFFGANVLTF
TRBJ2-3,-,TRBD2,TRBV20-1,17,TGCAGTGCTACGGAGGGCGGGTACGGGAGGGCCACGGATACGCAGTATTTT,CSATEGGYGRATDTQYF
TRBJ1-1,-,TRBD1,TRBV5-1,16,TGCGCCAGCAGCTCGTGGGGGACAGGGATGAACACTGAAGCTTTCTTT,CASSSWGTGMNTEAFF
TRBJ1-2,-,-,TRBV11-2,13,TGTGCCAGCAGCCTTAACCAGAACTATGGCTACACCTTC,CASSLNQNYGYTF
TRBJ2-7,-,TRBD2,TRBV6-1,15,TGTGCCAGCATTTTCAACCGAGGGACTAGCAGCGAGCAGTACTTC,CASIFNRGTSSEQYF
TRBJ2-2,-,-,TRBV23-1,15,TGCGCCAGCAGTCAATCGGGGCATGTCACCGGGGAGCTGTTTTTT,CASSQSGHVTGELFF
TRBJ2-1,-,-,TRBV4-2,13,TGTGCCAGCAGCCAAGATACCGGGGATGAGCAGTTCTTC,CASSQDTGDEQFF
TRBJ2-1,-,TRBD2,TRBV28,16,TGTGCCAGCAGTTTGGCTAGCGGGGGGCCTTACAATGAGCAGTTCTTC,CASSLASGGPYNEQFF
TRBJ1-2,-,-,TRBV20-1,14,TGCAGTGCTCCCGGGACGGCCTCTAACTATGGCTACACCTTC,CSAPGTASNYGYTF
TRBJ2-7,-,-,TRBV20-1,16,TGCAGTGCTAGAGAGGTCGGGACAGCGGGGTCCTACGAGCAGTACTTC,CSAREVGTAGSYEQYF
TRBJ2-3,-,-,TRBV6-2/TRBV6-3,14,TGTGCCAGCAGCCGACAGGCAAGCACAGATACGCAGTATTTT,CASSRQASTDTQYF
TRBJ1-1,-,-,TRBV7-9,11,TGTGCCAGCAGCAAAGGTACTGAAGCTTTCTTT,CASSKGTEAFF
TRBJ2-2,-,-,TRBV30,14,TGTGCCTGGAGTTTCCCGGGGAACACCGGGGAGCTGTTTTTT,CAWSFPGNTGELFF
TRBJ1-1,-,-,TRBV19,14,TGTGCCAGTAGTATAGTAGGAGGGAACACTGAAGCTTTCTTT,CASSIVGGNTEAFF
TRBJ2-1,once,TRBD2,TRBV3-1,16,TGTGCCAGCAGCCGGGGGGGAGGGGTTTCCTACAATGAGCAGTTCTTC,CASSRGGGVSYNEQFF
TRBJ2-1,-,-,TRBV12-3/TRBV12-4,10,TGTGCCAGCGGCGTCTTGGAGCAGTTCTTC,CASGVLEQFF
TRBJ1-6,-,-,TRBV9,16,TGTGCCAGCAGCGTGGGCAACAGGGCGGCAAATTCACCCCTCCACTTT,CASSVGNRAANSPLHF
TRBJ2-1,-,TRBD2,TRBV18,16,TGTGCCAGCTCACCCGGCCCGGGACTAGCGGGGGGGCATCAGTTCTTC,CASSPGPGLAGGHQFF